The T cell receptor beta chain under discussion was sequenced for a study of shared clonotypes between healthy human individuals (TCRdb year 2020). Study-wide context: Three men and two women, aged 18 to 49 years, made up the cohort. For each donor, CD4 naive and CD4 memory were each run on three plates, CD8 naive on two plates, and CD8 memory on one plate. Blood TCR repertoires of a handful of healthy adults were deeply sequenced to estimate repertoire size and the extent of clonotype sharing between individuals. To increase sequencing depth and limit assay-specific biases, TCR repertoire library preparation and sequencing were carried out by different laboratories using diverse techniques. Between about 0.85 and 10 billion PBMCs per donor were obtained by leukapheresis. Study-level results and caveats: Sampling was restricted to blood, and TCR repertoires in tissue are likely to differ from TCR repertoires in blood. Pairwise subsampling led to the expectation that sequencing depth would affect the degree of clonotype sharing among donors. Clonotypes shared by all four sorted-subset donors showed higher generation probabilities than non-shared clonotypes. Larger estimated clonotype richness was generally found for naive subsets than for memory subsets. About 5% of naive CD4, around 4% of naive CD8, roughly 2.5% of memory CD4, and 0.4% of memory CD8 clonotypes were shared across a handful of donors. Incomplete sequencing was indicated by rarefaction of sorted-subset datasets, despite the large sequencing depth. Because the study included only a small number of donors, the genetic and exposure-history diversity represented was limited.

Worth noting for this clone: It has no known antigen specificity. Base qualities are not recorded, but no much larger clone differs from it by a single base.

Its CDR3 holds 16 amino acids, cysteine through phenylalanine. The only DNA kept is the CDR3, 48 bases in frame from the first base. At the junction V is shortened by 5 bases and J by 1 base; bases outside the gene matches: 5. CDR1 is given as MNHEY and CDR2 as SMNVEV, both from the germline V gene (reference sequence). Using the deep immunoSEQ assay, multiplex PCR amplified TCR CDR3 regions from genomic DNA. Genomic DNA extracted from each cell subset was distributed evenly over all wells of several immunoSEQ 96-well plates, and each plate served as one replicate. For sorted subsets, around 200 ng genomic DNA, equal to tens of thousands of T cell genomes, was loaded into each replicate PCR. Purified libraries were measured with a Qubit 3.0 fluorometer, size-checked on a Bioanalyzer 2100, and measured again with the KAPA Library Quantification kit. A separate single-read 150-cycle Illumina NextSeq 550 flow cell was used to sequence each immunoSEQ 96-well plate. As for the original processing: Because the immunoSEQ output held only junctional sequences and lacked quality scores, the filtering could not match the filtering applied to full-length reads. Sequences were annotated with PyIR, a Python wrapper for IgBLAST v1.9, using IMGT germline references to assign V/J genes and CDR3. Any read was removed if the V/J assignment was weak (E-value above 1e-6), the CDR3 was missing, or the read contained stop codons, out-of-frame junctions, or ambiguous translated residues. V3J clonotypes were defined by identical inferred V gene, J gene, and CDR3 amino acid sequence. Percentage overlap between repertoires was calculated by dividing the number of shared unique clonotypes by the size of the smaller repertoire. Three approaches were used to assess repertoire richness: RTK rarefaction, the Chao1 estimator, and Recon v2.1 estimates of unobserved clonotypes. Generation probabilities for all TCRbeta clonotypes obtained by the gDNA method from a few donors were computed using OLGA. The clones in this table, taken by TCRdb from immuneACCESS, are in-frame only. Not every clone is retained; where verified, under half of the shortfall comes from an unresolved V gene, and the cause of the rest is unknown. The V and J calls and the clone size are those of that table, but D and trimming were determined from the DNA. The sample table records about 1.1 million clones; roughly 80% of these occur just once. 0.7% to 0.95% of the sample is in the top ten clones.

Donors were healthy HIV-negative adults with no recently reported acute infections or vaccinations. Every donor was a Caucasian adult living in Nashville, Tennessee, USA. CD4+ T cells were enriched through magnetic negative selection, after which naive cells were positively selected on CD45RA and the remaining negative fraction served as the memory subset. Blood was collected by leukapheresis, and PBMCs were isolated by Ficoll-Histopaque density gradient centrifugation and then cryopreserved in liquid nitrogen vapor phase. Analytical flow cytometry was used to check the purity and quantity of every magnetically sorted T cell population. Genomic DNA was isolated from every sorted fraction and measured by UV absorbance on a Nanodrop 2000c.

The chain was built from TRBV27 and TRBJ2-3; 11 bases in the middle match TRBD2. The sample taken for sequencing was memory CD4+ T cells from PBMCs. What this sample's cell subset or site label stands for: CD45RA-negative fraction. The source of this sequence is a man aged 18 to 30 in good health. Some clones in this sample may be carry-over from other donors' samples. CDR3 sequence: CASSKTGLAGTDTQYF. The nucleotides are TGTGCCAGCAGTAAAACGGGACTAGCGGGCACAGATACGCAGTATTTT.